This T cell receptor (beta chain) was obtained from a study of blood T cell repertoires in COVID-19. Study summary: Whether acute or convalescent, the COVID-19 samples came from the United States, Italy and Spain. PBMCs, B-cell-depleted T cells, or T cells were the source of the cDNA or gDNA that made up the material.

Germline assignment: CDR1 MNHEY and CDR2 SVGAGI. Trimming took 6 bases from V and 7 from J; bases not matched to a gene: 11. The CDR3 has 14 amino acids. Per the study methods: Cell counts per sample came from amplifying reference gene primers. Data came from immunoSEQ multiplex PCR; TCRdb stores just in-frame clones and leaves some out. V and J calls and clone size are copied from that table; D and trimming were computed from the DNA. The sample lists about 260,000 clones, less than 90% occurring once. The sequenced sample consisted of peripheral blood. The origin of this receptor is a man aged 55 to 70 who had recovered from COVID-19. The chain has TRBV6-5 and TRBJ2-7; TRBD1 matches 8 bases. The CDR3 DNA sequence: TGTGCCAGCAGCCAGGGACAGGTTGTTGGGGAGCAGTACTTC. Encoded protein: CASSQGQVVGEQYF.